These 10 T cell receptor beta chains originate from one sample sequenced in a study of T cell responses to AZD1222 COVID-19 vaccine. The assay was immunoSEQ multiplex PCR, and TCRdb's table has in-frame clones only and misses some. The repertoire has about 120,000 clones, more than 80% of them found once; the top ten carry 5.4%. This specimen consisted of peripheral blood, obtained on day 0 of AZD1222 vaccination. Receptors originate from an adult in good health.

The V and J genes are TRBV5-6 and TRBJ1-5; D may be TRBD1 (6 bases). There are 15 residues in the CDR3. The V end lost 4 bases, the J end lost 4 bases, and 15 bases lay between the germline ends. Germline CDR1 and CDR2: SGHDT and YYEEEE. The chain's CDR3 is CASSNGNRVNQPQHF. The CDR3, as DNA: TGTGCCAGCAGCAACGGAAACAGGGTTAATCAGCCCCAGCATTTT.

CDR3 DNA sequence: TGTGCCAGCAGTTACTCGGCGGAGGCCGGAGCTTTCTTT. Translating it yields CASSYSAEAGAFF. The rearrangement links TRBV6-5 to TRBJ1-1; D is unresolved. The CDR3 is made up of 13 amino acids. Trimming removed 0 bases at V and 10 bases at J, with 12 bases between. CDR1 and CDR2 from the germline V gene are MNHEY and SVGAGI.

This sequence joins TRBV5-1 and TRBJ2-2, with 9 positions matching TRBD1. The CDR3 is 15 residues long. The junction had 6 bases not matched to a gene; V was cut back by 4 bases and J by 5 bases. Per germline, CDR1 SGHRS and CDR2 YFSETQ. The CDR3 loop is CASSLLGQGTGELFF. Here the CDR3 DNA reads TGCGCCAGCAGCCTCCTAGGACAGGGGACCGGGGAGCTGTTTTTT.

The gene calls are TRBV7-9 and TRBJ1-2; D remains ambiguous. Per germline, CDR1 SEHNR and CDR2 FQNEAQ (reference sequence). The CDR3 contains 12 residues. V lost 3 bases and J 12 bases, leaving 14 bases between the germline ends. CDR3 sequence: CASSFGSLGDTF. The CDR3 DNA is TGTGCCAGCAGCTTTGGCAGCCTTGGAGACACCTTC. The full variable domain, its missing parts supplied by reference TRBV7-9 and TRBJ1-2, is DTGVSQNPRHKITKRGQNVTFRCDPISEHNRLYWYRQTLGQGPEFLTYFQNEAQLEKSRLLSDRFSAERPKGSFSTLEIQRTEQGDSAMYLCASSFGSLGDTFGSGTRLTVV.

The chain carries TRBV6-5 and TRBJ1-6; D is possibly TRBD1 (5 bases). Germline CDR1 and CDR2: MNHEY and SVGAGI. Trimming shortened V by 8 bases and J by 7 bases, and 18 bases separated the two germline ends. This CDR3 has 15 residues. The CDR3 DNA sequence: TGTGCCAGCCGGCCCGAACAGGTAGAGAATTCACCCCTCCACTTT. Its protein is CASRPEQVENSPLHF.

This chain links TRBV30 with TRBJ1-6, with 10 bases matching TRBD1. V gave up 5 bases and J gave up 10 bases; unmatched junction bases: 8. In germline, CDR1 is GTSNPN, CDR2 SVGIG (reference sequence). This CDR3 is 14 amino acids long. CDR3 coding DNA: TGTGCCTGGGAAACGACAGGGGGCTTATCACCCCTCCACTTT. It specifies CAWETTGGLSPLHF.

There are a few counts of this clone. The chain joins TRBV30 to TRBJ2-7, with D possibly matching TRBD2 (5 bases). V was trimmed by 0 bases and J by 11 bases, leaving 14 bases between them. CDR1 is GTSNPN, CDR2 SVGIG, per germline (reference sequence). The CDR3 is 12 amino acids. DNA for the CDR3: TGTGCCTGGAGTGTCACGGGGAGTATGGAGTACTTC. Protein sequence: CAWSVTGSMEYF.

This chain uses TRBV5-1 with TRBJ1-1; 7 bases are shared with TRBD1. CDR1 SGHRS and CDR2 YFSETQ come from the germline V gene. The CDR3 is made up of 14 amino acids. Trimming took 0 bases from V and 6 from J; bases not matched to a gene: 5. The CDR3 DNA sequence: TGCGCCAGCAGCTTGGAAGGCAGGGGGTCTGAAGCTTTCTTT. Translated, it gives CASSLEGRGSEAFF.

V and J are TRBV25-1 and TRBJ1-2, with 8 bases lining up with TRBD1. The germline V gene encodes CDR1 MGHDK and CDR2 SYGVNS. The CDR3 is 15 residues long. J was trimmed by 3 bases and V by 4 bases; bases with no gene match: 7. Here the CDR3 DNA reads TGTGCCAGCAGTGGTCGCGGACAGGGTGACTATGGCTACACCTTC. It yields the protein CASSGRGQGDYGYTF.

This clone was picked up one time. This chain connects TRBV6-1 to TRBJ1-2, with TRBD1 matching 11 bases. CDR1 is MNHNS, CDR2 SASEGT, per germline. V dropped 4 bases and J dropped 1; count of bases not matched to a gene: 5. CDR3 length equals 16 residues. CDR3 residues: CASSGPGTGGNYGYTF. CDR3 DNA sequence: TGTGCCAGCAGTGGCCCCGGGACAGGGGGTAACTATGGCTACACCTTC.